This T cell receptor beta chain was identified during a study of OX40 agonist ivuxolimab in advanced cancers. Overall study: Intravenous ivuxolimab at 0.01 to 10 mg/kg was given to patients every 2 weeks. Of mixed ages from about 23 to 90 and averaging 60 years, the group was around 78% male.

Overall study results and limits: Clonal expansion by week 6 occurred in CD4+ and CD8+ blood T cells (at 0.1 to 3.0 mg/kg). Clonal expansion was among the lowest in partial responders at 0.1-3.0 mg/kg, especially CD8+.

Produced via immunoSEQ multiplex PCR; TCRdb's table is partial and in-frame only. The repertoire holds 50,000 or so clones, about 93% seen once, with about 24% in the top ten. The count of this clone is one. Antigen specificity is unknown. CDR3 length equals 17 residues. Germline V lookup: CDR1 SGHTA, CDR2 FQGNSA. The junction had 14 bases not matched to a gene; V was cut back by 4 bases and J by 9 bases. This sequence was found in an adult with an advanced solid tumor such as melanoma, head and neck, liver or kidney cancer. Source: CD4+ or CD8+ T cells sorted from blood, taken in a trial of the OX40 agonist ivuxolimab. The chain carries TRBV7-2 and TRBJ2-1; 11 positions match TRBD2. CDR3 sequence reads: CASSSWVTSGSNPEQFF. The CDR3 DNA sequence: TGTGCCAGCAGCTCGTGGGTTACTAGCGGGAGCAATCCTGAGCAGTTCTTC.